The 25 T cell receptor beta chains below come from one sample, sequenced in a study of shared clonotypes between healthy human individuals. Clones were sequenced by immunoSEQ multiplex PCR, and TCRdb holds only the in-frame ones, with some missing. The table records about 820,000 clones, 80% to 95% of them present only once. Terminally differentiated effector memory CD45RA+ cells were excluded by CCR7 positive selection of CD45RO-negative cells. Sequencing was carried out using naive CD8+ T cells sorted from blood. These receptors came from a man between 25 and 39 years old in good health.

This clone was counted a few times. Within the sample, other DNA sequences also encode this same CDR3. The V gene is TRBV9, the J gene TRBJ2-5, with D unclear. From germline, CDR1 is SGDLS and CDR2 YYNGEE. V was trimmed by 3 bases and J by 0 bases, leaving 3 bases between them. There are 12 residues in the CDR3. CDR3: CASSADQETQYF. The CDR3 nucleotides are TGTGCCAGCAGCGCCGACCAAGAGACCCAGTACTTC.

J is TRBJ2-7 and V is TRBV5-4; 9 bases fit TRBD1. Germline loops: CDR1 SGHNT, CDR2 YYREEE (reference sequence). The CDR3 totals 14 residues. V shed 1 base and J 2 bases; nucleotides not matched to a gene: 1. The CDR3 bases are TGTGCCAGCAGCTTGACAGGGGGCGCCTACGAGCAGTACTTC. Translated: CASSLTGGAYEQYF. Together with reference TRBV5-4 and TRBJ2-7, the CDR3 gives the full variable domain: ETGVTQSPTHLIKTRGQQVTLRCSSQSGHNTVSWYQQALGQGPQFIFQYYREEENGRGNFPPRFSGLQFPNYSSELNVNALELDDSALYLCASSLTGGAYEQYFGPGTRLTVT.

The rearrangement joins TRBV6-6 to TRBJ2-7, with D tentatively TRBD1 (5 bases). Trimming cost V 6 bases and J 5 bases, with 20 bases left between them. The germline V gene encodes CDR1 MNHNY and CDR2 SVGAGI (reference sequence). The CDR3 extends over 15 amino acids. This CDR3 is CASSPWGGRGNEQYF. CDR3 coding DNA: TGTGCCAGCAGCCCTTGGGGCGGCCGAGGAAACGAGCAGTACTTC.

The CDR3 protein is CASSFFGGGQPQHF. CDR3 DNA: TGTGCCAGCAGCTTCTTTGGAGGGGGTCAGCCCCAGCATTTT. This sequence joins TRBV5-4 and TRBJ1-5, with D maybe TRBD1 (6 bases). The V gene lost 2 bases and the J gene lost 6 bases, with 12 bases spanning the gap. The CDR3 covers 14 residues. In germline, CDR1 is SGHNT, CDR2 YYREEE (reference sequence).

This clone has more than one count but fewer than ten. The genes are TRBV4-1 and TRBJ1-2; 7 bases fit TRBD1. CDR3 length: 15 residues. CDR1 and CDR2 (germline): MGHRA, YSYEKL. V dropped 0 bases and J dropped 4; count of bases not matched to a gene: 5. CDR3 nucleotide sequence: TGCGCCAGCAGCCAAGATACAGGGGACGGCTATGGCTACACCTTC. Translation: CASSQDTGDGYGYTF.

This rearrangement joins TRBV30 to TRBJ2-1, with 8 bases fitting TRBD2. Germline CDR1 and CDR2: GTSNPN and SVGIG (reference sequence). With 0 bases clipped from V and 15 bases from J, the junction kept 10 bases outside the gene matches. This CDR3 has 13 amino acids. The CDR3 protein is CAWSVPPAGVAFF. The CDR3 nucleotides read TGTGCCTGGAGTGTTCCTCCAGCGGGAGTAGCGTTCTTC.

The chain recombines TRBV19 with TRBJ1-5; D possibly corresponds to TRBD1 (6 bases). The V end was cut by 0 bases, the J end by 5 bases, with 11 bases between. Germline V CDR1 and CDR2: LNHDA, SQIVND (reference sequence). This CDR3 has 15 residues. This chain's CDR3 is CASSIEAAGDQPQHF. Written as DNA, the CDR3 is TGTGCCAGTAGTATAGAGGCGGCAGGGGATCAGCCCCAGCATTTT.

The V and J genes are TRBV19 and TRBJ2-1, with 8 bases identical to TRBD2. The CDR3 is 19 amino acids. V lost 4 bases, J lost 0 bases, and 14 bases stayed unmatched. Germline V gene lookup returns CDR1 LNHDA and CDR2 SQIVND (reference sequence). The CDR3 DNA is TGTGCCAGTAGTAGTGTAGGACTAGCTACTCTAAACTCCTACAATGAGCAGTTCTTC. Translated: CASSSVGLATLNSYNEQFF.

The chain recombines TRBV11-2 with TRBJ2-5; maybe TRBD2 (5 bases). The germline V gene encodes CDR1 SGHAT and CDR2 FQNNGV. V was cut by 4 bases and J by 5 bases, with 17 bases left in between. CDR3 length equals 15 residues. The chain's CDR3 is CASSSRPSEVETQYF. CDR3 DNA: TGTGCCAGCAGCTCGCGGCCTTCGGAGGTGGAGACCCAGTACTTC. Based on the CDR3 plus reference TRBV11-2 and TRBJ2-5, the full variable domain is EAGVAQSPRYKIIEKRQSVAFWCNPISGHATLYWYQQILGQGPKLLIQFQNNGVVDDSQLPKDRFSAERLKGVDSTLKIQPAKLEDSAVYLCASSSRPSEVETQYFGPGTRLLVL.

The chain joins TRBV6-1 to TRBJ2-7; D unclear. V gave up 3 bases and J gave up 3 bases, with 6 bases separating them. Looked up from germline, CDR1 is MNHNS and CDR2 is SASEGT. The CDR3 runs 12 residues. The CDR3, as DNA: TGTGCCAGCAGTGACGGTGTCTACGAGCAGTACTTC. It specifies CASSDGVYEQYF.

The chain links TRBV27 to TRBJ2-5; maybe TRBD1 (6 bases). The CDR3 covers 16 residues. V lost 2 bases to trimming and J lost 3 bases, with 16 bases between them. Germline V gene sequence: CDR1 MNHEY, CDR2 SMNVEV (reference sequence). CDR3 nucleotide sequence: TGTGCCAGCAGTTTAGGGGTACAGGGTCAGAAAGAGACCCAGTACTTC. Its translation is CASSLGVQGQKETQYF.

This chain connects TRBV4-2 to TRBJ2-3, with D unclear. Germline CDR1 and CDR2: LGHNA and YNFKEQ. This CDR3 has 17 amino acids. Trimming pared 3 bases from V and 2 bases from J, leaving 18 bases between. The CDR3 sequence: CASSHLGTEGPTDTQYF. CDR3 nucleotide sequence: TGTGCCAGCAGCCATCTCGGTACGGAAGGCCCCACAGATACGCAGTATTTT.

The sample holds one count of this clone. The V call is TRBV27, the J call TRBJ2-1; D is unresolved. CDR3 length equals 16 residues. V was pared by 5 bases and J by 4 bases, with 18 bases between. Per the germline V gene, CDR1 is MNHEY and CDR2 is SMNVEV (reference sequence). The CDR3 coding sequence is TGTGCCAGCAGTCCCCCCGGGCGGTCACGTTACAATGAGCAGTTCTTC. Amino acid sequence: CASSPPGRSRYNEQFF.

This chain uses TRBV28 with TRBJ2-7; TRBD2 is a possible D gene (7 bases). Trimming removed 1 base at V and 4 bases at J, with 14 bases between. CDR3 length: 15 residues. CDR1 and CDR2 from the germline V gene are MDHEN and SYDVKM. The CDR3 DNA reads as TGTGCCAGCAGTTTATTACCCGGGGGGCAATACGAGCAGTACTTC. Encoded protein: CASSLLPGGQYEQYF.

The V and J genes are TRBV11-2 and TRBJ1-1, with no clear D. There are 11 residues in the CDR3. Germline V gives CDR1 SGHAT, CDR2 FQNNGV. Trimming left V 3 bases short and J 4 bases short, with 3 bases between. Written as DNA, the CDR3 is TGTGCCAGCAGCTTGTCCACTGAAGCTTTCTTT. Residues: CASSLSTEAFF. Full variable domain (remainder filled in from reference TRBV11-2 and TRBJ1-1): EAGVAQSPRYKIIEKRQSVAFWCNPISGHATLYWYQQILGQGPKLLIQFQNNGVVDDSQLPKDRFSAERLKGVDSTLKIQPAKLEDSAVYLCASSLSTEAFFGQGTRLTVV.

J is TRBJ2-7 and V is TRBV25-1; no clear D. The CDR3 runs 16 residues. Per the germline V gene, CDR1 is MGHDK and CDR2 is SYGVNS. The V and J ends lost 3 bases and 0 bases respectively, with 15 bases between them. CDR3 nucleotides: TGTGCCAGCAGTGACCTAGGGATTAAAAGCTCCTACGAGCAGTACTTC. Its translation is CASSDLGIKSSYEQYF.

The J gene is TRBJ1-5, the V gene TRBV27; D may be TRBD1 (6 bases). CDR1 and CDR2 (germline): MNHEY, SMNVEV (reference sequence). The CDR3 has 14 amino acids. The V end lost 2 bases, the J end lost 8 bases, and 13 bases lay between the germline ends. This chain's CDR3 is CASSLSGGLEPQHF. The CDR3, as DNA: TGTGCCAGCAGTTTAAGCGGGGGCTTGGAGCCCCAGCATTTT.

This clone has a handful of counts. This chain joins TRBV5-1 and TRBJ2-5; TRBD2 aligns across 7 bases. The CDR3 has 15 residues. Trimming removed 4 bases from V and 5 bases from J; junction bases left unmatched: 11. Germline V gene data show CDR1 as SGHRS and CDR2 as YFSETQ. The CDR3 region is CASSLGGGRGETQYF. Written as DNA, the CDR3 is TGCGCCAGCAGCCTGGGGGGAGGGCGAGGTGAGACCCAGTACTTC. The complete variable domain, with remaining parts taken from reference TRBV5-1 and TRBJ2-5, reads KAGVTQTPRYLIKTRGQQVTLSCSPISGHRSVSWYQQTPGQGLQFLFEYFSETQRNKGNFPGRFSGRQFSNSRSEMNVSTLELGDSALYLCASSLGGGRGETQYFGPGTRLLVL.

The chain links TRBV21-1 to TRBJ2-1; TRBD1 reflects the table's D call only, with no check against the DNA. TRBV21-1 is assigned pseudogene status. CDR3 length: 15 residues. CDR3 region: CASSKEGVSDNEQFF. Written as DNA, the CDR3 is TGTGCCAGCAGCAAAGAGGGGGTTTCGGACAATGAGCAGTTCTTC.

This clone was recorded a few times. The gene calls are TRBV6-4 and TRBJ2-2; the D gene is possibly TRBD1 (6 bases). Germline V gene sequence: CDR1 MRHNA, CDR2 SNTAGT. The CDR3 extends over 16 amino acids. V shed 6 bases and J shed 3 bases, with 17 bases lying between them. The DNA for the CDR3 is TGTGCCAGCAGCGAAACAGGGTTTGATGACACCGGGGAGCTGTTTTTT. Translated, it gives CASSETGFDDTGELFF.

J is TRBJ2-7 and V is TRBV28, with D perhaps matching TRBD1 or TRBD2 (5 bases each). The CDR3 totals 15 residues. Germline V lookup: CDR1 MDHEN, CDR2 SYDVKM. Between the trimmed V and J ends, which lost 4 bases and 0 bases, there was a span of 13 bases. The CDR3 spells CASSWGISSSYEQYF. The CDR3 DNA is TGTGCCAGCAGTTGGGGGATTTCGAGCTCCTACGAGCAGTACTTC.

This clone has a single count. The genes are TRBV23-1 and TRBJ2-1, with no clear D. TRBV23-1 is marked as an open reading frame, function uncertain. V lost 6 bases to trimming and J lost 8 bases, with 11 bases between them. This CDR3 region has 12 residues. CDR3 amino acids: CASRKPGHEQFF. For the CDR3, the DNA is TGCGCCAGCAGAAAACCGGGTCATGAGCAGTTCTTC.

This chain uses TRBV15 with TRBJ2-7, with D perhaps TRBD2 (5 bases). The germline gives CDR1 LNHNV, CDR2 YYDKDF (reference sequence). This CDR3 is built from 16 residues. V lost 0 bases, J lost 3 bases, and 15 bases lay in between. The CDR3 is CATSRDLRLADYEQYF. CDR3 DNA: TGTGCCACCAGCAGAGATCTCCGGCTAGCAGACTACGAGCAGTACTTC.

V and J are TRBV7-9 and TRBJ2-7; D is unresolved. In germline, CDR1 is SEHNR, CDR2 FQNEAQ (reference sequence). V was trimmed by 3 bases and J by 3 bases, leaving 6 bases between them. This CDR3 is built from 12 residues. DNA of the CDR3: TGTGCCAGCAGCTTCTCCCACTACGAGCAGTACTTC. It translates to CASSFSHYEQYF.

This sequence joins TRBV19 and TRBJ2-2; possibly TRBD1 for D (6 bases). The CDR3 is made up of 13 amino acids. Germline V lookup: CDR1 LNHDA, CDR2 SQIVND (reference sequence). The V end lost 3 bases, the J end lost 6 bases, and 8 bases lay between the germline ends. The CDR3 loop reads CASSITGSGELFF. The CDR3 coding sequence is TGTGCCAGTAGTATTACAGGGTCCGGGGAGCTGTTTTTT.